This TCR beta chain originates from a study of CD8 T cells in ankylosing spondylitis. Notes on the study in general: From matched ankylosing spondylitis synovial fluid, disease-linked clones were reportedly recovered at significantly enriched levels. Some of these motif variants have turned up before, in reports on reactive arthritis synovial fluid and blood.

CDR1 and CDR2 (germline): GTSNPN, SVGIG (reference sequence). V was trimmed by 4 bases and J by 3 bases, leaving 18 bases between them. The CDR3 is made up of 15 amino acids. In its sample, this clonotype was seen a few times. As yet, its antigen is unknown. Quantitative molecular-barcoded 5'-RACE generated the TCR beta libraries. One entry per CDR3 protein, called by TCRdb with MiXCR from the 5' RACE reads. The repertoire holds about 130,000 distinct CDR3 sequences, with about 6.5% as singletons. Sequencing was performed on blood, either unsorted or a sorted T cell fraction (not recorded which). J is TRBJ1-1 and V is TRBV30; D is uncertain. The clonotype originates from a male donor with ankylosing spondylitis or in good health (not recorded which). CDR3 protein: CAWKGDRSGYTEAFF. CDR3 DNA: TGTGCCTGGAAAGGTGACCGCTCGGGTTACACTGAAGCTTTCTTT.